This is a list of T cell receptor beta chains from one sample in a study of read filtering for tumor transcriptome and immune sequencing. TCRdb itself ran the reads through MiXCR, one entry per CDR3 protein. There are about 9,200 distinct CDR3 sequences in the sample; 15% to 20% occur only once, and about 25% lies in the top ten. Sequenced: a population of CD138-negative cells sorted from bone marrow. The receptors were gathered from a donor at least 40 years old with multiple myeloma. CDR3s include the opening cysteine and the closing phenylalanine or tryptophan. The order of the fields is J gene, V gene, clone size, D gene, CDR3 DNA, CDR3 protein. D genes are given only for firm matches. For some rows the clone size is stated as once, few or many, or as a class when expanded; others skip it.

>TRBJ2-4|TRBV12-3/TRBV12-4|many|.
TGTGCCAGCAGCTCACCGAGGTCTATAGGGGCCAAAAACATTCAGTACTTC
CASSSPRSIGAKNIQYF
>TRBJ2-7|TRBV20-1|many|TRBD1
TGCAGTGCTAGCAGGGGGAAGGTCGAGCAGTACTTC
CSASRGKVEQYF
>TRBJ1-1|TRBV24-1|many|.
TGTGCCACCAGTGATTTGAAGGTAGGGATCCACACTGAAGCTTTCTTT
CATSDLKVGIHTEAFF
>TRBJ2-1|TRBV7-6|many|.
TGTGCCAGCAGCTTAGACCAGCTCTACAATGAGCAGTTCTTC
CASSLDQLYNEQFF
>TRBJ2-7|TRBV7-9|many|.
TGTGCCAGCAGCCCTTCGACTGAGACCTACGAGCAGTACTTC
CASSPSTETYEQYF
>TRBJ2-7|TRBV10-3|many|TRBD1
TGTGCCACAAGACAGGGGTTCGAGCAGTACTTC
CATRQGFEQYF
>TRBJ2-5|TRBV4-1|many|TRBD1
TGCGCCAGCAGCCAGGGACAGTCGAAAAGTAAAGAGACCCAGTACTTC
CASSQGQSKSKETQYF
>TRBJ1-1|TRBV20-1|many|.
TGCAGTGCTGGGGAGAACATCCGGGGAAACACTGAAGCTTTCTTT
CSAGENIRGNTEAFF
>TRBJ2-3|TRBV3-1|many|.
TGTGCCAGCAGCCAAGATCCGGACTTGTCAGATACGCAGTATTTT
CASSQDPDLSDTQYF
>TRBJ2-3|TRBV2|many|.
TGTGCCAGCAGTAAATACACAGATACGCAGTATTTT
CASSKYTDTQYF
>TRBJ1-1|TRBV7-8|many|TRBD1
TGTGCCACGATCCAGGGGGCTGGGAACACTGAAGCTTTCTTT
CATIQGAGNTEAFF
>TRBJ2-1|TRBV6-2/TRBV6-3|medium-sized|.
TGTGCCAGCAGTTACTCTCTAGTGGTCACCTACAATGAGCAGTTCTTC
CASSYSLVVTYNEQFF
>TRBJ2-1|TRBV6-2/TRBV6-3|medium-sized|TRBD2
TGTGCCAGCAGTTACCCGGGACTAGCTGAGTTGAATGAGCAGTTCTTC
CASSYPGLAELNEQFF
>TRBJ2-3|TRBV7-2|many|.
TGTGCCAGCAGCTTAGCAATAGCCACAGATACGCAGTATTTT
CASSLAIATDTQYF
>TRBJ2-3|TRBV20-1|many|TRBD2
TGCAGTGCCCATTGGGGGAGCGGGGGGGCGGGCACAGATACGCAGTATTTT
CSAHWGSGGAGTDTQYF
>TRBJ2-2|TRBV5-5|many|.
TGTGCCAGCAGCCGTGAGGTCCAGAACACCGGGGAGCTGTTTTTT
CASSREVQNTGELFF
>TRBJ2-1|TRBV29-1|few|.
TGCAGCGCGAGAGAGAATTCTGAGCGATTCTTC
CSARENSERFF
>TRBJ2-2|TRBV19|many|.
TGTGCCAGTAGTACCCTCTTCGGGGAGCTGTTTTTT
CASSTLFGELFF
>TRBJ2-3|TRBV10-3|many|TRBD2
TGTGCCATCAGTGATACGACTAGCGGGGGCGCAGATACGCAGTATTTT
CAISDTTSGGADTQYF
>TRBJ2-1|TRBV30|once|TRBD2
TGTGCCTGGGGTGCAAGTGGGAGGGGTGAGCAGTTCTTC
CAWGASGRGEQFF
>TRBJ2-5|TRBV4-1|many|.
TGCGCCAGCAGCCAAGGCGCGTCAGACCAAGAGACCCAGTACTTC
CASSQGASDQETQYF
>TRBJ2-1|TRBV19|many|TRBD2
TGTGCCAGTAGTATGGGACTAGCGGGAAAAAGTGAGCAGTTCTTC
CASSMGLAGKSEQFF
>TRBJ2-1|TRBV7-9|.|.
TGTGCCAGCAGCTTAGACTATCATGGGCAGTCCTTC
CASSLDYHGQSF
>TRBJ2-3|TRBV5-6|.|TRBD2
TGTGCCAGCCCGCGGGGGATTAATACAGATACGCAGTATTTT
CASPRGINTDTQYF
>TRBJ1-1|TRBV5-1|many|TRBD1
TGCGCCAGCAGCTTGGGGGACAGGTTTAGGACTGAAGCTTTCTTT
CASSLGDRFRTEAFF
>TRBJ1-5|TRBV6-5|.|TRBD1
TGTGCCAGCATTCCTGGGACAGGGGGCCTCAGCAATCAGCCCCAGCATTTT
CASIPGTGGLSNQPQHF
>TRBJ2-1|TRBV12-3/TRBV12-4|.|.
TGTGCCAGCAGCCCGTGGCTTGGGAGACAGGATGAGCAGTTCTTC
CASSPWLGRQDEQFF
>TRBJ2-5|TRBV7-2|many|.
TGTGCCAGCAGCTTAGCCTCGACTAGTAGTGAGACCCAGTACTTC
CASSLASTSSETQYF
>TRBJ2-5|TRBV7-8|many|.
TGTGCCAGCAGCTTAGGTCTACAAGAGACCCAGTACTTC
CASSLGLQETQYF
>TRBJ2-5|TRBV7-9|many|TRBD1
TGTGCCAGCAGCTGGGGACAGGGCGAGACCCAGTACTTC
CASSWGQGETQYF
>TRBJ2-7|TRBV9|many|.
TGTGCCAGCAGCGCCGAGGACGGAGTCCACGAGCAGTACTTC
CASSAEDGVHEQYF
>TRBJ2-2|TRBV20-1|many|TRBD1
TGCAGTGCTAGTGGGGACAGGGATGACACCGGGGAGCTGTTTTTT
CSASGDRDDTGELFF
>TRBJ2-7|TRBV14|many|.
TGTGCCAGCAGCCAAGAGCGGGGGCCAGGGGGTATAGACGAGCAGTACTTC
CASSQERGPGGIDEQYF
>TRBJ2-3|TRBV27|many|.
TGTGCCAGCAGTTACACTGAGGGGGATACGCAGTATTTT
CASSYTEGDTQYF
>TRBJ2-5|TRBV7-2|many|.
TGTGCCAGCAGCTTAGTAACGGAGACCCAGTACTTC
CASSLVTETQYF
>TRBJ2-1|TRBV20-1|medium-sized|.
TGCAGTGCTAGAGATCCAGCCCAGGAGCAGTTCTTC
CSARDPAQEQFF
>TRBJ2-7|TRBV20-1|many|TRBD2
TGCAGTGCTGCCCGGACTAGCGGGGGAAGCTACGAGCAGTACTTC
CSAARTSGGSYEQYF
>TRBJ1-2|TRBV5-8|many|.
TGTGCCAGCAGGCATGAGGACAGAGCCTATGGCTACACCTTC
CASRHEDRAYGYTF
>TRBJ2-1|TRBV20-1|medium-sized|TRBD2
TGCAGTGCTAGAGTCGGGACTAGCGGTGGGGGGCAGTTCTTC
CSARVGTSGGGQFF
>TRBJ2-1|TRBV5-1|.|TRBD1
TGCGCCAGCAGCCCTTTCCCGGGACAGGTCTACAATGAGCAGTCCTTC
CASSPFPGQVYNEQSF
>TRBJ2-5|TRBV20-1|many|.
TGCAGTGCCTGTTCATTTAAGGCGGGACTCCAAGAGACCCAGTACTTC
CSACSFKAGLQETQYF
>TRBJ1-1|TRBV30|many|.
TGTGCCTGGAACCCCCTAGGGGGTACGACTGAAGCTTTCTTT
CAWNPLGGTTEAFF
>TRBJ1-5|TRBV5-6|many|.
TGTGCCAGCAGCTTGGCCGGGGGAAGCAATCAGCCCCAGCATTTT
CASSLAGGSNQPQHF
>TRBJ1-1|TRBV21-1|many|.
TGTGCCAGGGGGGGACGGGGGGTGGACACTGAAGCTTCCTTT
CARGGRGVDTEASF
>TRBJ2-7|TRBV20-1|many|.
TGCAGTGCTAATTTCAACGAGCAGTACTTC
CSANFNEQYF
>TRBJ2-1|TRBV7-2|.|.
TGTGCCAGCAGCTCTGGAGGGCGCAGGATTGAGCAGTTCTTC
CASSSGGRRIEQFF
>TRBJ2-5|TRBV7-2|medium-sized|.
TGTGCCAGCAACGACTCAGAGGGGGGCCAGTACTTC
CASNDSEGGQYF
>TRBJ2-1|TRBV27|medium-sized|.
TGTGCCAGCAGTTTAATAGGGGAATTGAACAATGAGCAGTTCTTC
CASSLIGELNNEQFF
>TRBJ1-5|TRBV6-6|many|.
TGTGCCAGCAGTCACTTGGGGACCGCGACTCAGCATTTT
CASSHLGTATQHF